This T cell receptor (beta chain) stems from a study of Ad26.COV2.S vaccination and SARS-CoV-2 variants. Study overall: COV1001, an Ad26.COV2.S trial, supplied this vaccine-arm donor. By the intramuscular route, Ad26.COV2.S was given once, or twice 56 days apart.

The count of this clone is one. Antigen specificity is unknown. The repertoire was sequenced with immunoSEQ multiplex PCR; TCRdb's copy has only in-frame clones and lacks some. The sample has 430,000 or so clones, about nine tenths seen once. Study results and caveats: Breadth measured for non-spike TCRs was similar across vaccine and placebo recipients. Measurements of TCR breadth and depth may have given underestimates of the total T cell responses.

The V gene end was trimmed by 9 bases and the J gene end by 3 bases; junction bases not matched to a gene: 23. The CDR3 is 20 amino acids. The germline V gene encodes CDR1 KGHDR and CDR2 SFDVKD. Sample treatment: some 20 received Ad26.COV2.S at low or high dose, single or two shots; 5 received placebo; per-sample allocation not given. Sample collection was performed on day 63 after the first vaccine or placebo injection. This chain connects TRBV24-1 to TRBJ2-7, with 12 positions matching TRBD2. This sequence was found in a person between 18 and 59 years old who received the Ad26.COV2.S COVID-19 vaccine or a placebo. The sequencing here drew on peripheral blood, taken in a trial of Ad26.COV2.S vaccine versus placebo. The CDR3 region has the DNA TGTGCCACCGTGGTGAAGAGGGAGGGGACTAGCGGGCCTAAGGACTACGAGCAGTACTTC. This sequence encodes CATVVKREGTSGPKDYEQYF.